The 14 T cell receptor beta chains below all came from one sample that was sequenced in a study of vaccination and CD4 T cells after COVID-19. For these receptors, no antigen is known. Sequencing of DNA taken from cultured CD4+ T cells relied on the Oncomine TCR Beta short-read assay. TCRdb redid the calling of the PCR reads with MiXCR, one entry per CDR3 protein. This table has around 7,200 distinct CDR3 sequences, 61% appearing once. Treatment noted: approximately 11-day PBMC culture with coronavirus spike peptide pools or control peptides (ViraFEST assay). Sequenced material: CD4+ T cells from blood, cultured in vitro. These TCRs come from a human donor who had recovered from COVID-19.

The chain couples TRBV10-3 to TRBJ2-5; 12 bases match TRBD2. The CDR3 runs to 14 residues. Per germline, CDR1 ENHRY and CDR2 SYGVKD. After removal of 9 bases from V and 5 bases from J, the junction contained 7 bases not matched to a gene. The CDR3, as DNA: TGTGCCATAAAGACTAGCGGGAGATCGGAGACCCAGTACTTC. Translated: CAIKTSGRSETQYF.

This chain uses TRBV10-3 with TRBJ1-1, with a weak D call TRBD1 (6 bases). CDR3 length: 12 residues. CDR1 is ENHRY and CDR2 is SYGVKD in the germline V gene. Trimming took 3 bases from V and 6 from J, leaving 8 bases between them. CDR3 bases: TGTGCCATCAGTGACAGGGGTCCTGAAGCTTTCTTT. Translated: CAISDRGPEAFF.

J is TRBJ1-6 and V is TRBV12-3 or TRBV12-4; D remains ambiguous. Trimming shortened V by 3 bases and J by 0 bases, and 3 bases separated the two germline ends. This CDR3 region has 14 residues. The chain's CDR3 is CASSLGSYNSPLHF. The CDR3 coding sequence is TGTGCCAGCAGTTTGGGCTCCTATAATTCACCCCTCCACTTT.

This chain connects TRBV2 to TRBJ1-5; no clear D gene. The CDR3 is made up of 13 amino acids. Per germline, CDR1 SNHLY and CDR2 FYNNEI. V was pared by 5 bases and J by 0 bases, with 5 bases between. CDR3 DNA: TGTGCCAGCAGTCGATATAGCAATCAGCCCCAGCATTTT. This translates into CASSRYSNQPQHF.

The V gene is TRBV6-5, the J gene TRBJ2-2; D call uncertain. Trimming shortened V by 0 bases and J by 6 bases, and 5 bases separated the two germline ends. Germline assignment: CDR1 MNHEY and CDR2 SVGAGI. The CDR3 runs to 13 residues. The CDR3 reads CASSYSSSGELFF. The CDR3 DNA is TGTGCCAGCAGTTACTCGAGCTCCGGGGAGCTGTTTTTT.

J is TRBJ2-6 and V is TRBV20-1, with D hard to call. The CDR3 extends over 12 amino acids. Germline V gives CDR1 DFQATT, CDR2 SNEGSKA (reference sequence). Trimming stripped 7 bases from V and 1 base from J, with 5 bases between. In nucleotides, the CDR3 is TGCAGTGGGGGTTCTGGGGCCAACGTCCTGACTTTC. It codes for CSGGSGANVLTF.

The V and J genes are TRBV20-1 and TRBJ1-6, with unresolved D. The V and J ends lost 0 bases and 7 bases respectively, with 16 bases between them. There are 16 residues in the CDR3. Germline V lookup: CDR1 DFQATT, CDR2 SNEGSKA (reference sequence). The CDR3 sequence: CSAREPPGVTNSPLHF. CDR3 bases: TGCAGTGCTAGAGAACCACCAGGAGTAACGAATTCACCCCTCCACTTT.

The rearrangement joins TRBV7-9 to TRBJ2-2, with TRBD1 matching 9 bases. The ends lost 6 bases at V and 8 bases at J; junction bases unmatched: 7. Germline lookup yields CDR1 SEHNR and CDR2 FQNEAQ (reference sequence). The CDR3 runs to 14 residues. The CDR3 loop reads CASSPGQGTGELFF. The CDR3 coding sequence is TGTGCCAGCAGTCCCGGACAGGGGACAGGGGAGCTGTTTTTT.

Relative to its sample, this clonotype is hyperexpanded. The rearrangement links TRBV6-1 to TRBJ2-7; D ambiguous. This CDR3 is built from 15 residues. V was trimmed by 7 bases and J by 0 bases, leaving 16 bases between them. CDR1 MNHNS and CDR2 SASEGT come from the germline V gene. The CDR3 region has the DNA TGTGCCAGCATTAACGCAGGTTCGAGCTCCTACGAGCAGTACTTC. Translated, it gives CASINAGSSSYEQYF.

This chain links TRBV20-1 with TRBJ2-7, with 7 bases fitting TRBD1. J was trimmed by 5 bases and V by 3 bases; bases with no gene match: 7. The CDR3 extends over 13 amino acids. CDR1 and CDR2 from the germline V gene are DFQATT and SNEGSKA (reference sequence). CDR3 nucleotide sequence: TGCAGTGCTAGTCGACAGGGAGTCAACGAGCAGTACTTC. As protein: CSASRQGVNEQYF.

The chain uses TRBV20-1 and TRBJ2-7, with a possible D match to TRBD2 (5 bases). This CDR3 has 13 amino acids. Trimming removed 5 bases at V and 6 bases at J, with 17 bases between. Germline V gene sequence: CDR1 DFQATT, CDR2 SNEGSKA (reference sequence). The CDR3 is CSALLPLLAEQYF. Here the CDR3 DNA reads TGCAGTGCTTTACTTCCCCTCCTAGCCGAGCAGTACTTC.

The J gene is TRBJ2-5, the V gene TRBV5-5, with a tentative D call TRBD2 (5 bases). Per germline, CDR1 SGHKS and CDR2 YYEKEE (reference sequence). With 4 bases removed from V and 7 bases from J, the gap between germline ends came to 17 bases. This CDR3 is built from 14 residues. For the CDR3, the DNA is TGTGCCAGCAGCCATCTTGGGTCACGGGGGACCCAGTACTTC. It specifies CASSHLGSRGTQYF.

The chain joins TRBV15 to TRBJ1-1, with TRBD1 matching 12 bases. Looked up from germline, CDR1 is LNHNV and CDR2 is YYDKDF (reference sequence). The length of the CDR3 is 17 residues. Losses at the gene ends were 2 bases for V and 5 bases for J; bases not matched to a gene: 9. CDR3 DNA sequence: TGTGCCACCAGCAGATGGCCCCGGGACAGGGGGCGGACTGAAGCTTTCTTT. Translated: CATSRWPRDRGRTEAFF.

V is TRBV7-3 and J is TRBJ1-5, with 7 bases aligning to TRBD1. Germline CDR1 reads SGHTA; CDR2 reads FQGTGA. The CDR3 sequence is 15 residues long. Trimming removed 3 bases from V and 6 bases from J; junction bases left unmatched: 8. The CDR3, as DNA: TGTGCCAGCAGCTTGGGGACAGCGCAGGGTCAGCCCCAGCATTTT. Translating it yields CASSLGTAQGQPQHF.